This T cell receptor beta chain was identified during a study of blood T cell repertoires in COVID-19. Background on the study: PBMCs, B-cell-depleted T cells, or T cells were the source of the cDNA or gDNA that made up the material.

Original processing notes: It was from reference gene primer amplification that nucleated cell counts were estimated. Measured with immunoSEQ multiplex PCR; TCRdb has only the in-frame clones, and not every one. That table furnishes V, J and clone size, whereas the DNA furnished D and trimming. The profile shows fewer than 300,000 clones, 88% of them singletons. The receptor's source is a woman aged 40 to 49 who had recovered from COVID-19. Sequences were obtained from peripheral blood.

The CDR3 nucleotides are TGCAGCGTTGACTCCAGGGGGGTTGGCATGAACACTGAAGCTTTCTTT. Encoded protein: CSVDSRGVGMNTEAFF. The chain has TRBV29-1 and TRBJ1-1; 7 bases align to TRBD1. J was trimmed by 0 bases and V by 3 bases; bases with no gene match: 10. The CDR3 extends over 16 amino acids. Germline loops: CDR1 SQVTM, CDR2 ANQGSEA.